The entry below gives a single TCR beta chain sequence along with its context. Its antigen is as yet unknown. In the original workflow: ImmunoSEQ supplied junction-only sequences lacking quality scores, so filtering was different. Some clones are missing from TCRdb's copy, which holds only in-frame ones; the method was immunoSEQ multiplex PCR. V and J calls plus clone size are reproduced from that table; the DNA served to infer D and trimming. The table includes fewer than 1.6 million clones, 98% to 99% detected once. V was cut by 5 bases and J by 1 base, with 14 bases left in between. Germline assignment: CDR1 SGHNT and CDR2 YENEEA. This CDR3 region has 16 residues. This sample was taken from a study of shared clonotypes between healthy human individuals. General study points: The study generally estimated greater richness for naive than memory subsets. Enrolling few donors narrowed the genetic and exposure-history diversity that was represented.

This sequence originates from a man aged 30 to 45 in good health. V and J are TRBV11-3 and TRBJ2-2; the D gene is possibly TRBD2 (5 bases). The sample comprised naive CD4+ T cells sorted from blood. Subset in this sample: CD45RA+ positively selected. The DNA for the CDR3 is TGTGCCAGCAGCAACGGGTGGGAGTTGAACACCGGGGAGCTGTTTTTT. Amino acids: CASSNGWELNTGELFF.